The clone carrying this TCR beta chain has a count of ten or more. Its antigen is as yet unknown. The CDR3 sequence is 15 residues long. Looked up from germline, CDR1 is SGHTA and CDR2 is FQGNSA. J lost 6 bases, V lost 7 bases, and 10 bases had no gene match. Isolation recovered at least 6 million PBMCs from every sample. These data belong to a study of blood T cells in healthy people across ages. The study's findings and limits: There was a strong correlation between TCR beta diversity and naive T cell percentage. As age increased, TCR beta diversity per million T cells fell in a roughly linear fashion. No one knew whether donors had CMV, which possibly confounded expanded clonotype changes.

For the second PCR, which ran for about 6 to 11 cycles, a sample-barcoded 5' primer and a J-beta primer mix were used. TCRdb re-called the 5' RACE reads through MiXCR, storing one row per CDR3 protein. The sample records 710,000 or so distinct CDR3 sequences, 32% being singletons. This clonotype originated in a woman aged 80 or older in good health. The V gene is TRBV7-2, the J gene TRBJ2-7; 12 bases line up with TRBD2. The specimen sequenced was blood. CDR3 residues: CASTLAGGTSAEQYF. CDR3 bases: TGTGCCAGCACGCTAGCGGGGGGGACCAGCGCCGAGCAGTACTTC.